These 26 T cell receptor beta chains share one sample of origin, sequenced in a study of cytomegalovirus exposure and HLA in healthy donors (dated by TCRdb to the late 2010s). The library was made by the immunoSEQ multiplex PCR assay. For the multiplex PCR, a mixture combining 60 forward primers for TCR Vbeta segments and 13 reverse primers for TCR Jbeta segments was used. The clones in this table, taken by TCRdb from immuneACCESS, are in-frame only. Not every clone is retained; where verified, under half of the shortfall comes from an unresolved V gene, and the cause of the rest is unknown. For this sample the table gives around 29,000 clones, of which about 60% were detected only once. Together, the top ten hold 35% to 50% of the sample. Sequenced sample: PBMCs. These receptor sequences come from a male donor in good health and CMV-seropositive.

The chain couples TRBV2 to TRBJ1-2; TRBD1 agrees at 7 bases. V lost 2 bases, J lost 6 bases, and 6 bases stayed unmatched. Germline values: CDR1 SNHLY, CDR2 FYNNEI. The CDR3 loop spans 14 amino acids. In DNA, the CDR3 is TGTGCCAGCAGTGAATCGACAGGGTTGAATGGCTACACCTTC. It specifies CASSESTGLNGYTF.

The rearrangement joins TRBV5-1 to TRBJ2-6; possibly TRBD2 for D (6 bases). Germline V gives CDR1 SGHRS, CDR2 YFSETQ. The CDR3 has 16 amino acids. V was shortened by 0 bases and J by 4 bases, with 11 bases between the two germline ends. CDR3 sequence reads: CASSLVRGTGANVLTF. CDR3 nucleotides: TGCGCCAGCAGCTTGGTACGGGGGACCGGGGCCAACGTCCTGACTTTC.

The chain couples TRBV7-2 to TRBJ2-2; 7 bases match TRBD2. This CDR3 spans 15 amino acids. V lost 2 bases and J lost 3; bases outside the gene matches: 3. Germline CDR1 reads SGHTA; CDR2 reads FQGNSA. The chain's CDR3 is CASSLSSGYTGELFF. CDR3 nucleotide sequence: TGTGCCAGCAGCTTAAGTAGCGGGTACACCGGGGAGCTGTTTTTT.

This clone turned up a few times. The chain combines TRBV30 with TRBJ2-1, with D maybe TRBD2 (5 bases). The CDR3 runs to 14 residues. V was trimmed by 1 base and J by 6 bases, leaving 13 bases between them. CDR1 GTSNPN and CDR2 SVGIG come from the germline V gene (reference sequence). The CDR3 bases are TGTGCCTGGAGTGGGCCCCCTCGGGGCAATGAGCAGTTCTTC. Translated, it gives CAWSGPPRGNEQFF. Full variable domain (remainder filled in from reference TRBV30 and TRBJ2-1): SQTIHQWPATLVQPVGSPLSLECTVEGTSNPNLYWYRQAAGRGLQLLFYSVGIGQISSEVPQNLSASRPQDRQFILSSKKLLLSDSGFYLCAWSGPPRGNEQFFGPGTRLTVL.

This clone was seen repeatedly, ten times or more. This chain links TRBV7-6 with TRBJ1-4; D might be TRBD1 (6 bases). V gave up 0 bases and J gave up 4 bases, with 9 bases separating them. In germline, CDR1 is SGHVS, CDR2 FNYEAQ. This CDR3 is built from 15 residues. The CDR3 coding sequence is TGTGCCAGCAGCTTAGCGGACAGCCTTAATGAAAAACTGTTTTTT. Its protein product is CASSLADSLNEKLFF. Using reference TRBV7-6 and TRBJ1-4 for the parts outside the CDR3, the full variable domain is GAGVSQSPRYKVTKRGQDVALRCDPISGHVSLYWYRQALGQGPEFLTYFNYEAQQDKSGLPNDRFSAERPEGSISTLTIQRTEQRDSAMYRCASSLADSLNEKLFFGSGTQLSVL.

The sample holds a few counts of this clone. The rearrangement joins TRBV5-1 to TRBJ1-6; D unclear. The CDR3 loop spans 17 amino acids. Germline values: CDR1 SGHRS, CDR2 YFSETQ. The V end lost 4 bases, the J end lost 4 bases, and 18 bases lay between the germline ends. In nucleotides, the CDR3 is TGCGCCAGCAGCCTTAACATACTAAACGAATATAATTCACCCCTCCACTTT. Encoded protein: CASSLNILNEYNSPLHF. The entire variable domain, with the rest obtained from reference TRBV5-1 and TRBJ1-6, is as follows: KAGVTQTPRYLIKTRGQQVTLSCSPISGHRSVSWYQQTPGQGLQFLFEYFSETQRNKGNFPGRFSGRQFSNSRSEMNVSTLELGDSALYLCASSLNILNEYNSPLHFGNGTRLTVT.

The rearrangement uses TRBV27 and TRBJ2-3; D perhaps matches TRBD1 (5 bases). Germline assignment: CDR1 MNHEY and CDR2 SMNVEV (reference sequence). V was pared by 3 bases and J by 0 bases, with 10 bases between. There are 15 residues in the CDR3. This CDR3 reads CASSLKGVSTDTQYF. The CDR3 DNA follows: TGTGCCAGCAGTTTGAAAGGGGTTAGCACAGATACGCAGTATTTT.

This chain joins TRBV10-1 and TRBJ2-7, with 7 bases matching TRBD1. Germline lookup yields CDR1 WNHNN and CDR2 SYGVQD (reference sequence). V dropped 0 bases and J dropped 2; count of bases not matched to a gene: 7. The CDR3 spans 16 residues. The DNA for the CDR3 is TGCGCCAGCAGTGAGTCGAGCAGGGGGAGCCCCTACGAGCAGTACTTC. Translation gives CASSESSRGSPYEQYF.

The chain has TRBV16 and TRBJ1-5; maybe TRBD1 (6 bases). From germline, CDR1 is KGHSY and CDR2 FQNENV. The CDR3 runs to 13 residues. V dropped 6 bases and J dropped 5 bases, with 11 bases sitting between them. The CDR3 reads CASRLDSYQPQHF. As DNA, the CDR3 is TGTGCCAGCAGATTGGACAGTTATCAGCCCCAGCATTTT.

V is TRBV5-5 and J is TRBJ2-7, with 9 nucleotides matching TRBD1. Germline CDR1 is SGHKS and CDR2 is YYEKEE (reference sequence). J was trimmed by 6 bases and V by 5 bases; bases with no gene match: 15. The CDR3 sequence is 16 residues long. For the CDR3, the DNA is TGTGCCAGCAGTTTAACCTTACAGGGGGCGTACGGCGAGCAGTACTTC. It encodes CASSLTLQGAYGEQYF.

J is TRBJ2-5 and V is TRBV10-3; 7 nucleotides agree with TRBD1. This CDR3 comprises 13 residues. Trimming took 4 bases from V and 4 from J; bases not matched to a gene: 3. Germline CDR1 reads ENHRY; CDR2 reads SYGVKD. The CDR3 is CAISGRQGETQYF. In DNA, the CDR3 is TGTGCCATCAGTGGCAGACAGGGAGAGACCCAGTACTTC.

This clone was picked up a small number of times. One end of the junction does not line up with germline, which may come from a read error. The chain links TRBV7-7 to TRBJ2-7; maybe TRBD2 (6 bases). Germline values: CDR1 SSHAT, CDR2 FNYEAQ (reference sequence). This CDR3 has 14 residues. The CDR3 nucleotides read TGTGCTAGCAGCTTGATGGAGGGCTCCTACGAGCAGTACTTC. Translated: CASSLMEGSYEQYF.

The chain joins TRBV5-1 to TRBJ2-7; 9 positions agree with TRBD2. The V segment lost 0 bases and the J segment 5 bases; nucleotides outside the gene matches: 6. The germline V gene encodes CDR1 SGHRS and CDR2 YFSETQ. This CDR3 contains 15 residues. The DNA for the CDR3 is TGCGCCAGCAGCTTGGGGGCGGGAGGGCCAGACGAGCAGTACTTC. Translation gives CASSLGAGGPDEQYF.

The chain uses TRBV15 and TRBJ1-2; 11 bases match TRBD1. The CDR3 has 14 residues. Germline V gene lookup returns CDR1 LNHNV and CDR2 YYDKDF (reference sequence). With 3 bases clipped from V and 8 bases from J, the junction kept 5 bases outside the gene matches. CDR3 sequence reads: CATSRGQGVGGYTF. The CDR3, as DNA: TGTGCCACCAGCAGGGGACAGGGGGTTGGCGGCTACACCTTC. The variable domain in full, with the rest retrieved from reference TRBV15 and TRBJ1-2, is DAMVIQNPRYQVTQFGKPVTLSCSQTLNHNVMYWYQQKSSQAPKLLFHYYDKDFNNEADTPDNFQSRRPNTSFCFLDIRSPGLGDTAMYLCATSRGQGVGGYTFGSGTRLTVV.

The CDR3 DNA reads TGCAGCGTTGTTCAGGGGAAAAAGGAAAAACTGTTTTTT. Its translation: CSVVQGKKEKLFF. This chain joins TRBV29-1 and TRBJ1-4; a possible D gene is TRBD1 (6 bases). This CDR3 is 13 amino acids long. The germline gives CDR1 SQVTM, CDR2 ANQGSEA. Deletions cut 4 bases from V and 8 bases from J, with 14 bases between.

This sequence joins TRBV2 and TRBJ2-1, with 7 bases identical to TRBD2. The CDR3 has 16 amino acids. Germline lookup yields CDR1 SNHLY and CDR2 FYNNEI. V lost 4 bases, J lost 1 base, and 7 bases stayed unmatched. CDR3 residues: CASSAVGGRSYNEQFF. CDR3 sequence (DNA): TGTGCCAGCAGTGCGGTGGGCGGGAGATCCTACAATGAGCAGTTCTTC.

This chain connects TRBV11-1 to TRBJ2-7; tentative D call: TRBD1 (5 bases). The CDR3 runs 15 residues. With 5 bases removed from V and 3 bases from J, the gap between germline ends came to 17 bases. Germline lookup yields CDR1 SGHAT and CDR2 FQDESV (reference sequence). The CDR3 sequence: CASSLDSTRLYEQYF. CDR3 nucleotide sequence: TGTGCCAGCAGCCTCGACAGTACGCGGCTCTACGAGCAGTACTTC.

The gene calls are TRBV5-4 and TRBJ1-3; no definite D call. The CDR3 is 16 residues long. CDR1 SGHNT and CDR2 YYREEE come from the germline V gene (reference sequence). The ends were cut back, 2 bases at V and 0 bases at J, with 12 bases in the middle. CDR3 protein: CASSFLQTFSGNTIYF. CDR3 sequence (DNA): TGTGCCAGCAGCTTTTTACAGACCTTCTCTGGAAACACCATATATTTT.

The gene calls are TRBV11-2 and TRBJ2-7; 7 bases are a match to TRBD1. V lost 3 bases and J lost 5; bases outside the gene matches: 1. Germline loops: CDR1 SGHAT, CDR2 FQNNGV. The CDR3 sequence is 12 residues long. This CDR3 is CASSFTGDEQYF. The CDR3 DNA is TGTGCCAGCAGCTTTACAGGGGACGAGCAGTACTTC. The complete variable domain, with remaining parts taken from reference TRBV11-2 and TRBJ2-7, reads EAGVAQSPRYKIIEKRQSVAFWCNPISGHATLYWYQQILGQGPKLLIQFQNNGVVDDSQLPKDRFSAERLKGVDSTLKIQPAKLEDSAVYLCASSFTGDEQYFGPGTRLTVT.

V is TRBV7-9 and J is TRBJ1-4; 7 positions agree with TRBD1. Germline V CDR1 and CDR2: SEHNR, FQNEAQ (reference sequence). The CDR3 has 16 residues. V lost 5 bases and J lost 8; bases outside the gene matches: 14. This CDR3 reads CASSRDSVFVGEKLFF. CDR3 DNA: TGTGCCAGCAGCAGGGACAGTGTGTTTGTGGGAGAAAAACTGTTTTTT.

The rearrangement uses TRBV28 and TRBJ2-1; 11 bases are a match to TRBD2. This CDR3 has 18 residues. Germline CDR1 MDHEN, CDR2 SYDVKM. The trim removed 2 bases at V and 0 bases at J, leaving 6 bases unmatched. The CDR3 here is CASSLVVAGGSSYNEQFF. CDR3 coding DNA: TGTGCCAGCAGTTTAGTGGTAGCGGGAGGGAGCTCCTACAATGAGCAGTTCTTC. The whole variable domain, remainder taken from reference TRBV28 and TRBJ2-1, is DVKVTQSSRYLVKRTGEKVFLECVQDMDHENMFWYRQDPGLGLRLIYFSYDVKMKEKGDIPEGYSVSREKKERFSLILESASTNQTSMYLCASSLVVAGGSSYNEQFFGPGTRLTVL.

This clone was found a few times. In DNA, the CDR3 is TGTGCCAGCAGTTTATATAGGGGCCAGTTCTTC. This sequence encodes CASSLYRGQFF. The V call is TRBV28, the J call TRBJ2-1; D may be TRBD1 (5 bases). CDR1 and CDR2 (germline): MDHEN, SYDVKM. CDR3 length: 11 residues. Between the trimmed V and J ends, which lost 1 base and 13 bases, there was a span of 8 bases.

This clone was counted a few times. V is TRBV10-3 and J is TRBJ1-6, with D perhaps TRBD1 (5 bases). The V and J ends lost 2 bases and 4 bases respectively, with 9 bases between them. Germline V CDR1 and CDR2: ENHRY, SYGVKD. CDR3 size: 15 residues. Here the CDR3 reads CAISEDSSYNSPLHF. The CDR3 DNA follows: TGTGCCATCAGTGAGGACAGTAGTTATAATTCACCCCTCCACTTT.

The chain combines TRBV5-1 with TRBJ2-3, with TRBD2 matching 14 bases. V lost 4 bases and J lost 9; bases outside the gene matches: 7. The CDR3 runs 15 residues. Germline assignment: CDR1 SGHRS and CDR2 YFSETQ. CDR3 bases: TGCGCCAGCAGCGCCGGGACTAGCGGGGGAAGAACGCAGTATTTT. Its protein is CASSAGTSGGRTQYF.

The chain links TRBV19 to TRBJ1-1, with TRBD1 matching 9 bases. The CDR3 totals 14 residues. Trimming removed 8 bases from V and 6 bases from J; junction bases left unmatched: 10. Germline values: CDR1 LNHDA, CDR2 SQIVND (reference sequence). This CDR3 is CASVRGDRVAEAFF. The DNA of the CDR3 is TGTGCCAGTGTCCGAGGGGACAGGGTCGCTGAAGCTTTCTTT.

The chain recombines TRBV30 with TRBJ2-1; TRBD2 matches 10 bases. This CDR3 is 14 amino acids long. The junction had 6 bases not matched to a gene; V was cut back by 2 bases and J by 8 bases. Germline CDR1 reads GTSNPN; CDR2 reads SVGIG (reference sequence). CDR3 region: CAWSPASGSDEQFF. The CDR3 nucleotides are TGTGCCTGGAGTCCCGCTAGCGGGAGTGATGAGCAGTTCTTC.